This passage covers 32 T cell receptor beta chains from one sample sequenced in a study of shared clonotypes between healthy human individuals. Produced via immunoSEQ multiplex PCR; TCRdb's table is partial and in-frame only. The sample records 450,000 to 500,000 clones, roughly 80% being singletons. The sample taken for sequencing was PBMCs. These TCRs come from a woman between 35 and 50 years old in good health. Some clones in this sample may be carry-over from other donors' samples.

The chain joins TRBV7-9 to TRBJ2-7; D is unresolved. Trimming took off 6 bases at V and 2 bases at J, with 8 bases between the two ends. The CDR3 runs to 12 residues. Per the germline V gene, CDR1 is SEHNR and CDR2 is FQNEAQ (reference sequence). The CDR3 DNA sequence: TGTGCCAGCAGTTCTGATCCCTACGAGCAGTACTTC. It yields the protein CASSSDPYEQYF.

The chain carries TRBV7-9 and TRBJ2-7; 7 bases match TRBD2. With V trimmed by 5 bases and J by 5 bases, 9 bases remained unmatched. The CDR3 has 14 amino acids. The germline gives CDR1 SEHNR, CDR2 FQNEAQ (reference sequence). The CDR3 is CASSDYHRGDEQYF. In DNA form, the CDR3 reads TGTGCCAGCAGCGACTATCACCGGGGGGACGAGCAGTACTTC.

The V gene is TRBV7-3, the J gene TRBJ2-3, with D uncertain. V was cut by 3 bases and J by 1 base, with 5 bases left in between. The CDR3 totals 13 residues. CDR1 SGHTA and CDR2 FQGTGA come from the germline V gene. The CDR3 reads CASSFVGTDTQYF. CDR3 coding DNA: TGTGCCAGCAGCTTCGTGGGCACAGATACGCAGTATTTT. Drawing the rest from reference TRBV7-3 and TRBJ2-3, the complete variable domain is GAGVSQTPSNKVTEKGKYVELRCDPISGHTALYWYRQSLGQGPEFLIYFQGTGAADDSGLPNDRFFAVRPEGSVSTLKIQRTERGDSAVYLCASSFVGTDTQYFGPGTRLTVL.

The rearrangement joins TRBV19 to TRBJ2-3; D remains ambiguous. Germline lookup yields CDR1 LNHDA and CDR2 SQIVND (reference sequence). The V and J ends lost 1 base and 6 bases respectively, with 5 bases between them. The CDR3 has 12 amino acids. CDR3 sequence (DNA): TGTGCCAGTAGTATAGGGTTTGATACGCAGTATTTT. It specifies CASSIGFDTQYF.

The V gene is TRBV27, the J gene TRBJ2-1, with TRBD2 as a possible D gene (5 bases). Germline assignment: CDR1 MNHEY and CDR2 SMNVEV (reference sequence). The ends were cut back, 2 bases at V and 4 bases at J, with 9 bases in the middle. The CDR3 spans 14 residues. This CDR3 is CASSLVRGYNEQFF. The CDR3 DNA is TGTGCCAGCAGTTTAGTCCGCGGGTACAATGAGCAGTTCTTC.

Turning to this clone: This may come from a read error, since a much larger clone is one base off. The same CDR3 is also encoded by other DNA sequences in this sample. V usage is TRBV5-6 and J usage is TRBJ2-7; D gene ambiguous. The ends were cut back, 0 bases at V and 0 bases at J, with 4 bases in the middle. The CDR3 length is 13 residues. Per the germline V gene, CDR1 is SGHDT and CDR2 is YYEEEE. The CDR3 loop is CASSLGSSYEQYF. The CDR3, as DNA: TGTGCCAGCAGCTTGGGAAGCTCCTACGAGCAGTACTTC.

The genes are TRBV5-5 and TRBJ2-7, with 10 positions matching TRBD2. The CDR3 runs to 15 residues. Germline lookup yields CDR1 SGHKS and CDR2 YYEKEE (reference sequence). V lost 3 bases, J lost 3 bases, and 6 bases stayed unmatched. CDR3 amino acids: CASSWELAGYYEQYF. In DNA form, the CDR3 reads TGTGCCAGCAGCTGGGAACTAGCGGGGTACTACGAGCAGTACTTC.

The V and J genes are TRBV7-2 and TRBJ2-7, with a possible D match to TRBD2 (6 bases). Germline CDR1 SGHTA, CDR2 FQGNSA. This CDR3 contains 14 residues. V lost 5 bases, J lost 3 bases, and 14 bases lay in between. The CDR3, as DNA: TGTGCCAGCAGCCAATTAGCGGAGTTCTACGAGCAGTACTTC. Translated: CASSQLAEFYEQYF.

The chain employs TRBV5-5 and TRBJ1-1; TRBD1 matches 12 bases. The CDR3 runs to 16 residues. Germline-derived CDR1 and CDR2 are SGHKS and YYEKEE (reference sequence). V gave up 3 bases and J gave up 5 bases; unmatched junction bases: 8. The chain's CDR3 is CASSWGTGGGRTEAFF. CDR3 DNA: TGTGCCAGCAGCTGGGGGACAGGGGGCGGTAGGACTGAAGCTTTCTTT.

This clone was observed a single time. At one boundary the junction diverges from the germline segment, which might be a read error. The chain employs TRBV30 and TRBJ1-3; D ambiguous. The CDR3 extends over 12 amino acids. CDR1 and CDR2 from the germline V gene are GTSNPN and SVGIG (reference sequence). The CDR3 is CAWRDIGNTTYF. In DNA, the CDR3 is TGTGCCTGGAGGGATATTGGAAACACCACATATTTT.

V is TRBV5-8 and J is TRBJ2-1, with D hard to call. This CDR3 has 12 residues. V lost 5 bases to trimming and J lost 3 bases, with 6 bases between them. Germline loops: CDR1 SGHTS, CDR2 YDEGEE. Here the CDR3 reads CASRGGYNEQFF. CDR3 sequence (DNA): TGTGCCAGCAGAGGCGGCTACAATGAGCAGTTCTTC.

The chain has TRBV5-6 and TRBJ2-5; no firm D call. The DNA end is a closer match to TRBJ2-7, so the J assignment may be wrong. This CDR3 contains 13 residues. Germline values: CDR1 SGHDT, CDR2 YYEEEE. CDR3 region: CASSGGLTYEQYF. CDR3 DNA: TGTGCCAGCAGCGGTGGTCTTACCTACGAGCAGTACTTC.

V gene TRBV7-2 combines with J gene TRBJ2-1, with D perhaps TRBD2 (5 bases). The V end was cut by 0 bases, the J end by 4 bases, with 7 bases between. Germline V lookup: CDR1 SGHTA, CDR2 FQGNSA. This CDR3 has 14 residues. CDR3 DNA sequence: TGTGCCAGCAGCTTAGCTAGCGAATACAATGAGCAGTTCTTC. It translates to CASSLASEYNEQFF.

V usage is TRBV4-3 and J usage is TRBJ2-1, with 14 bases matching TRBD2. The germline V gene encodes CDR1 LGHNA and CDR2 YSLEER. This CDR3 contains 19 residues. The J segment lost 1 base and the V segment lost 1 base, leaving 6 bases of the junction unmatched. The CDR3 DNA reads TGCGCCAGCAGCCAAGTAGGGACTAGCGGGAGAAGTTCCTACAATGAGCAGTTCTTC. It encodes CASSQVGTSGRSSYNEQFF.

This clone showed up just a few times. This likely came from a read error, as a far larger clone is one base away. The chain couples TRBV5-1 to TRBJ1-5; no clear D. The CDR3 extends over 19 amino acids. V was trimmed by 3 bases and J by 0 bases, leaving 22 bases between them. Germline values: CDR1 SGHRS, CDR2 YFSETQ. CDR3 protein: CASSSPQARPEHSNQPQHF. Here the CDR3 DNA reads TGCGCCAGCAGCTCTCCCCAGGCCCGACCCGAACATAGCAATCAGCCCCAGCATTTT.

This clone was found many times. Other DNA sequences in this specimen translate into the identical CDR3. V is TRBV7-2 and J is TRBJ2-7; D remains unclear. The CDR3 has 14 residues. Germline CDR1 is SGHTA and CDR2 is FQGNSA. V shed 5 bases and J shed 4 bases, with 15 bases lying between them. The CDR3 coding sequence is TGTGCCAGCAGCCGCCCTTTTTTGGGGTACGAGCAGTACTTC. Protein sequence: CASSRPFLGYEQYF.

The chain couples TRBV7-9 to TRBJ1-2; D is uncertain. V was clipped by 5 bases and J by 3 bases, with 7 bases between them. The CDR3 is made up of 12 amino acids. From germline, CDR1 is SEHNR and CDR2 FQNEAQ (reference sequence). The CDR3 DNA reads TGTGCCAGCAGCGAGACGGACTATGGCTACACCTTC. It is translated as CASSETDYGYTF.

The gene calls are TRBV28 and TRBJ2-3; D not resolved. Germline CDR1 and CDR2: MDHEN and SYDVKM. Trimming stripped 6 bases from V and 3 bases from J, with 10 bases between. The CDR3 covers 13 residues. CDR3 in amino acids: CASSSHGTDTQYF. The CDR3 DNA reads TGTGCCAGCAGCAGTCACGGGACAGATACGCAGTATTTT.

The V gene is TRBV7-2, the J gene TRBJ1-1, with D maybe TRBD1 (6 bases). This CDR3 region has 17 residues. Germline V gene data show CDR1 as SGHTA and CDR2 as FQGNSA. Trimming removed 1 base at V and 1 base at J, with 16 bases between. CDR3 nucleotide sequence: TGTGCCAGCAGCTTAGACAGGGTAGGGCGATCGAACACTGAAGCTTTCTTT. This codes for CASSLDRVGRSNTEAFF.

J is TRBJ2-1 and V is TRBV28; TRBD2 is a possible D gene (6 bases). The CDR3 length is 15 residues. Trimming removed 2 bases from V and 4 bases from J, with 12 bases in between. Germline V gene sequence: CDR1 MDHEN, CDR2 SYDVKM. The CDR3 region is CASSLALGGYNEQFF. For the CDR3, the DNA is TGTGCCAGCAGTTTAGCGTTGGGGGGTTACAATGAGCAGTTCTTC.

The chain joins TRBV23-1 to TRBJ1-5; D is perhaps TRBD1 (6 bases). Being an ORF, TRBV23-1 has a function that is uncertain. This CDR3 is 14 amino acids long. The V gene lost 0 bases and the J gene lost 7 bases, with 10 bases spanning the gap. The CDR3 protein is CASSQSRGGQPQHF. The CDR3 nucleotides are TGCGCCAGCAGTCAATCCAGGGGCGGCCAGCCCCAGCATTTT.

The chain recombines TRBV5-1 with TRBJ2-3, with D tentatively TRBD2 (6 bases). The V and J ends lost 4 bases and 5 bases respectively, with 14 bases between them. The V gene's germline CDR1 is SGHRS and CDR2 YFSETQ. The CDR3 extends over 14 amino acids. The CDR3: CASSAGGAVDTQYF. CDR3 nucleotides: TGCGCCAGCAGCGCCGGGGGAGCGGTAGATACGCAGTATTTT.

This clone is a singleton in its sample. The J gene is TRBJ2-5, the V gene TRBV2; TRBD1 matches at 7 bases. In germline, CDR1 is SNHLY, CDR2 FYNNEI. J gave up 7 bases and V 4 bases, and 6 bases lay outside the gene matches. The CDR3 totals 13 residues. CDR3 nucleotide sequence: TGTGCCAGCAGTGGAGAGACAGGGATGACCCAGTACTTC. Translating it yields CASSGETGMTQYF.

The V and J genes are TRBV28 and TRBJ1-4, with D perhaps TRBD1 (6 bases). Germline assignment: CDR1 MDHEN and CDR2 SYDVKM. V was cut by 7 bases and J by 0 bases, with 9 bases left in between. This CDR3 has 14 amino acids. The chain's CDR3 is CASNRQATNEKLFF. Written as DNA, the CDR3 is TGTGCCAGCAATCGACAGGCAACTAATGAAAAACTGTTTTTT.

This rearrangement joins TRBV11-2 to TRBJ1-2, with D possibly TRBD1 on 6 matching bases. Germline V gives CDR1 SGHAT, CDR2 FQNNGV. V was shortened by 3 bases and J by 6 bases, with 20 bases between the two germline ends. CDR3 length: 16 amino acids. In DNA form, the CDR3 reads TGTGCCAGCAGCTTGCTTGGGGCAGGGGTATCCCATGGCTACACCTTC. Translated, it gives CASSLLGAGVSHGYTF.

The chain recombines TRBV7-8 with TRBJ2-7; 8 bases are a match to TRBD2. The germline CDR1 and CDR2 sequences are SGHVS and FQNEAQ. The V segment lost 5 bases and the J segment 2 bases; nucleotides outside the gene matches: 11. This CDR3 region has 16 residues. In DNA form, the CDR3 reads TGTGCCAGCAGCACCCGACGACTAGCGTTGACCTACGAGCAGTACTTC. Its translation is CASSTRRLALTYEQYF.

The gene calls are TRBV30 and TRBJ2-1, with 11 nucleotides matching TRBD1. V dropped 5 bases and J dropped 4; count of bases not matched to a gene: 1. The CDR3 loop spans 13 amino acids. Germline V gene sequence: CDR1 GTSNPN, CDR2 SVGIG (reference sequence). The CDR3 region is CAWGTGGYNEQFF. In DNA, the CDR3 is TGTGCCTGGGGGACAGGGGGTTACAATGAGCAGTTCTTC.

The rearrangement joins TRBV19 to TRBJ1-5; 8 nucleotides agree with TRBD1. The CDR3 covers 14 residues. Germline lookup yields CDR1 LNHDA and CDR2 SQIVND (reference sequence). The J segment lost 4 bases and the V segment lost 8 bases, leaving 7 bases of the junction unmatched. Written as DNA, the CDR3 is TGTGCCAGTCAACCGGGACAGGCAAATCAGCCCCAGCATTTT. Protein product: CASQPGQANQPQHF.

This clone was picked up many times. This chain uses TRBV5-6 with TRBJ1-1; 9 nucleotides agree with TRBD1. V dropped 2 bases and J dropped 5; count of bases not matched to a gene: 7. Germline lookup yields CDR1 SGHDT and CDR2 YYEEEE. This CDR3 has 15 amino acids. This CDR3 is CASSLLQGAGTEAFF. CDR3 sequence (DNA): TGTGCCAGCAGCTTATTACAGGGGGCTGGGACTGAAGCTTTCTTT.

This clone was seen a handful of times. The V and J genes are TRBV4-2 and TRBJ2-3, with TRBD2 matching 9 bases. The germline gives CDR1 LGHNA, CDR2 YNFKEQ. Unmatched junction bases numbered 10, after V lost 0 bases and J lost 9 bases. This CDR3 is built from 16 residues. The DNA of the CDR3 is TGTGCCAGCAGCCAAGATTCGGCGGGAGGGCCGAGGACGCAGTATTTT. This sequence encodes CASSQDSAGGPRTQYF.

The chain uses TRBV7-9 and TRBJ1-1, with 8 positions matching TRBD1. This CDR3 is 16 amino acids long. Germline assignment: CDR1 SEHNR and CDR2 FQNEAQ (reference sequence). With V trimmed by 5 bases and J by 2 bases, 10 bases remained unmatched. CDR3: CASSALDRGPNTEAFF. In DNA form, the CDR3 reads TGTGCCAGCAGCGCCCTCGACAGGGGCCCAAACACTGAAGCTTTCTTT.

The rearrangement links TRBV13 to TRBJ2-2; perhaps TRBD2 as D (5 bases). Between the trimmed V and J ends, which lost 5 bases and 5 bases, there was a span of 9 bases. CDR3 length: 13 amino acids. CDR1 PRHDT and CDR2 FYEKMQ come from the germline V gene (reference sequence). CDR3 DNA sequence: TGTGCCAGCAGCGAACTAGTGACCGGGGAGCTGTTTTTT. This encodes CASSELVTGELFF.